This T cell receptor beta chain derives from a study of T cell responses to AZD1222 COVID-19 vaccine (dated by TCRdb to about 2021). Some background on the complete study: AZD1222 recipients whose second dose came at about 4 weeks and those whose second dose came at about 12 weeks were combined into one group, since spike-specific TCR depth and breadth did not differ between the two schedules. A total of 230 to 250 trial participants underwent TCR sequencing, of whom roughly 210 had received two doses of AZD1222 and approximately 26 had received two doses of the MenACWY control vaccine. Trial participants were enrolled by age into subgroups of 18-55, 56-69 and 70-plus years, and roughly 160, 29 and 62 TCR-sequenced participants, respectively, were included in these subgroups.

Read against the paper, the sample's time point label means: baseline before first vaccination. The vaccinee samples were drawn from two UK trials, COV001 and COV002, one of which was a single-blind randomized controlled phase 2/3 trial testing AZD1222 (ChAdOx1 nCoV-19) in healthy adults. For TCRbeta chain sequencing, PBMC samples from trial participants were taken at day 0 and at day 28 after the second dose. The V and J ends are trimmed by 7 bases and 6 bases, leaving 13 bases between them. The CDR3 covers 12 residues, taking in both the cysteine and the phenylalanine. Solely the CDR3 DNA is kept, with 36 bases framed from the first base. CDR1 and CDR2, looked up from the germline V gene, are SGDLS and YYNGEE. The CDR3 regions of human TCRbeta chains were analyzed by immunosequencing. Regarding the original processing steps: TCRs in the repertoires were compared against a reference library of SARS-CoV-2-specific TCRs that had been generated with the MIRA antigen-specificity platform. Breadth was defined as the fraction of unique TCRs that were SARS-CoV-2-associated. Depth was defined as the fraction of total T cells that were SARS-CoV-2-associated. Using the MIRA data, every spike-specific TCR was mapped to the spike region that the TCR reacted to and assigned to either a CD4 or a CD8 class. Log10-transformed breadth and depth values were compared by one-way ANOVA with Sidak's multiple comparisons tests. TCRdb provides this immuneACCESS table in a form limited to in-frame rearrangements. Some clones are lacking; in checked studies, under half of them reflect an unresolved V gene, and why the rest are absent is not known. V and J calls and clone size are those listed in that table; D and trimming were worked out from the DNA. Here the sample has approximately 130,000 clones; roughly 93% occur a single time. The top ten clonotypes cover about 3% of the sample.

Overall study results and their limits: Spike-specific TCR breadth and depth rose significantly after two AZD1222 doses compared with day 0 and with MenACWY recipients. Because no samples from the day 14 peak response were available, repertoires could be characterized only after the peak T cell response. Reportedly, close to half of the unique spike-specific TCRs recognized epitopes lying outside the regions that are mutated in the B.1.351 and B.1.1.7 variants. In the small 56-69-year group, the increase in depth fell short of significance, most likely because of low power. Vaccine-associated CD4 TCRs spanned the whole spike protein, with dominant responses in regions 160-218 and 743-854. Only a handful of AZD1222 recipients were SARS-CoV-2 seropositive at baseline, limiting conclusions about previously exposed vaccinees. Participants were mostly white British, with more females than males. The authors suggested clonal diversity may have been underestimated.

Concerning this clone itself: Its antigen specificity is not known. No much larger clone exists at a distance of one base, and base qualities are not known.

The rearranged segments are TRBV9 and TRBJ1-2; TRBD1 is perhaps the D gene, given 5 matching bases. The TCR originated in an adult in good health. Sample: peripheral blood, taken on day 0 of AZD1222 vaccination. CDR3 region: CASSMGGNGYTF. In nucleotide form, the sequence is TGTGCCAGCTCCATGGGGGGGAATGGCTACACCTTC.